This TCR beta chain was identified during a study of cytomegalovirus exposure and HLA in healthy donors. Study-level points and caveats: DRB1 had the most TCR associations and HLA-C the fewest, a later analysis found, with rates varying by HLA locus. Further analysis was carried out later, and it showed several of the most significant clusters appearing linked to common viral pathogens.

Primers for the PCR totalled 60 Vbeta and 13 Jbeta. The data were produced by immunoSEQ multiplex PCR, yet TCRdb's version contains in-frame clones alone and is incomplete. The sample carries roughly 240,000 clones, around 78% recorded once. Germline V gene lookup returns CDR1 KGHSH and CDR2 LQKENI. Trimming pared 3 bases from V and 5 bases from J, leaving 14 bases between. The CDR3 runs 14 residues. Comments on this clone: Its antigen is unidentified.

The rearrangement links TRBV18 to TRBJ2-7, with unresolved D. The clonotype comes from a boy between 10 and 17 years old in good health and CMV-seronegative. Sequencing input: PBMCs. The CDR3 DNA reads as TGTGCCAGCTCACCCGGTTGGGCCTCGGACGAGCAGTACTTC. This sequence encodes CASSPGWASDEQYF. Based on the CDR3 plus reference TRBV18 and TRBJ2-7, the full variable domain is NAGVMQNPRHLVRRRGQEARLRCSPMKGHSHVYWYRQLPEEGLKFMVYLQKENIIDESGMPKERFSAEFPKEGPSILRIQQVVRGDSAAYFCASSPGWASDEQYFGPGTRLTVT.